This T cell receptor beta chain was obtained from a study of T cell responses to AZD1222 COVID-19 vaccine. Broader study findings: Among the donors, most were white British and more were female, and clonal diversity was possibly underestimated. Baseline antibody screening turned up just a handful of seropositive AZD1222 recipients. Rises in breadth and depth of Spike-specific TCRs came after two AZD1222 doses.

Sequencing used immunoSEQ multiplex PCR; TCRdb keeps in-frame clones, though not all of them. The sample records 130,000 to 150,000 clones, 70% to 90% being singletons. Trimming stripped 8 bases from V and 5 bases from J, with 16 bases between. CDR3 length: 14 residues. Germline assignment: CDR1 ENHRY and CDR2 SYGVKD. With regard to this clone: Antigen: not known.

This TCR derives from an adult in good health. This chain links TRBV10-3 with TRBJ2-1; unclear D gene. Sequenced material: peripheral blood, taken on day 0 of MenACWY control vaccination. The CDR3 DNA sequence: TGTGCCATCGGATCCGGGTGGAGTGACAATGAGCAGTTCTTC. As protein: CAIGSGWSDNEQFF.